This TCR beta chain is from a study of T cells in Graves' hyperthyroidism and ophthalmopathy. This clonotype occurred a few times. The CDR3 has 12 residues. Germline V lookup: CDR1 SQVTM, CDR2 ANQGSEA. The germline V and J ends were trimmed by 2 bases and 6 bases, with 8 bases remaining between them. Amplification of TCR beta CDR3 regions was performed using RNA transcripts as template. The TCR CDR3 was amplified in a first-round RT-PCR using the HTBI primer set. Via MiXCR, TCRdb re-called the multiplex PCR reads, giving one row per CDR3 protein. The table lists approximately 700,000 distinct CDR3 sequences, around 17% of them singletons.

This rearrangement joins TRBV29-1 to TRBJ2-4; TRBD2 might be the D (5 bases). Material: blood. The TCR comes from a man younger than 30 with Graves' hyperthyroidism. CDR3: CSVESGGNIQYF. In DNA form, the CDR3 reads TGCAGCGTTGAAAGCGGCGGAAACATTCAGTACTTC.